These 14 T cell receptor beta chains share one sample of origin, sequenced in a study of blood T cell repertoires in COVID-19. TCRdb's copy holds only in-frame clones and misses some; the assay was immunoSEQ multiplex PCR. The sample lists about 170,000 clones, 80% to 85% occurring once. The sample was peripheral blood. The receptors shown here come from a man in his 70s with active or convalescent COVID-19.

The sample holds many counts of this clone. The V gene is TRBV2, the J gene TRBJ1-5, with TRBD1 matching 8 bases. This CDR3 spans 13 amino acids. In germline, CDR1 is SNHLY, CDR2 FYNNEI. V was pared by 7 bases and J by 6 bases, with 5 bases of the junction left unmatched. In DNA, the CDR3 is TGTGCCAGCAACCTACAGGGGGGTCAGCCCCAGCATTTT. It specifies CASNLQGGQPQHF.

The chain employs TRBV2 and TRBJ1-1; 8 bases are shared with TRBD1. Germline loops: CDR1 SNHLY, CDR2 FYNNEI. This CDR3 is built from 13 residues. With V trimmed by 10 bases and J by 0 bases, 4 bases remained unmatched. The CDR3 coding sequence is TGTGCCAACCAGGGGGCCCTGAACACTGAAGCTTTCTTT. Translating gives CANQGALNTEAFF.

The CDR3 loop reads CASSRNSLAGDGANVLTF. CDR3 nucleotides: TGTGCCAGCAGCCGCAACTCACTAGCGGGAGATGGGGCCAACGTCCTGACTTTC. V and J are TRBV7-2 and TRBJ2-6, with 11 positions matching TRBD2. This CDR3 is 18 amino acids long. V lost 5 bases, J lost 3 bases, and 9 bases stayed unmatched. In germline, CDR1 is SGHTA, CDR2 FQGNSA.

The chain joins TRBV19 to TRBJ2-5; 10 bases match TRBD1. Trimming took 4 bases from V and 4 from J; bases not matched to a gene: 9. Germline CDR1 reads LNHDA; CDR2 reads SQIVND (reference sequence). The CDR3 covers 16 residues. The CDR3: CASSRTGTGARETQYF. CDR3 DNA sequence: TGTGCCAGTAGTAGAACCGGGACAGGGGCGCGAGAGACCCAGTACTTC. Complete variable domain (other parts from reference TRBV19 and TRBJ2-5): DGGITQSPKYLFRKEGQNVTLSCEQNLNHDAMYWYRQDPGQGLRLIYYSQIVNDFQKGDIAEGYSVSREKKESFPLTVTSAQKNPTAFYLCASSRTGTGARETQYFGPGTRLLVL.

The chain has TRBV6-6 and TRBJ2-1; D is perhaps TRBD1 (6 bases). The CDR3 is made up of 14 amino acids. Germline CDR1 and CDR2: MNHNY and SVGAGI (reference sequence). V was trimmed by 5 bases and J by 7 bases, leaving 15 bases between them. The CDR3 DNA reads as TGTGCCAGCAGTGACACCTGGGGGCCGAATGAGCAGTTCTTC. Its translation is CASSDTWGPNEQFF.

The chain joins TRBV5-1 to TRBJ2-2; 12 bases align to TRBD1. V lost 3 bases, J lost 6 bases, and 3 bases stayed unmatched. This CDR3 is built from 15 residues. Looked up from germline, CDR1 is SGHRS and CDR2 is YFSETQ. The CDR3 bases are TGCGCCAGCAGCTACGGGACAGGGGGCTCCGGGGAGCTGTTTTTT. This gives the protein CASSYGTGGSGELFF.

The chain links TRBV2 to TRBJ1-6, with TRBD1 identical over 9 bases. Trimming took 8 bases from V and 7 from J; bases not matched to a gene: 9. This CDR3 is 15 amino acids long. Germline values: CDR1 SNHLY, CDR2 FYNNEI. The CDR3 loop reads CASFSMGQGNSPLHF. The CDR3 DNA is TGTGCCAGCTTTAGTATGGGACAGGGCAATTCACCCCTCCACTTT.

This clone came up once. The chain carries TRBV27 and TRBJ1-1; 7 bases are a match to TRBD1. Trimming cost V 1 base and J 1 base; bases outside gene matches: 6. CDR3 size: 16 residues. Germline V gives CDR1 MNHEY, CDR2 SMNVEV (reference sequence). The CDR3 sequence is CASSLYGTVPNTEAFF. The CDR3, as DNA: TGTGCCAGCAGTTTATACGGGACAGTCCCGAACACTGAAGCTTTCTTT.

The V gene is TRBV7-2, the J gene TRBJ1-5; TRBD1 matches 7 bases. The CDR3 has 17 amino acids. The J segment lost 6 bases and the V segment lost 6 bases, leaving 17 bases of the junction unmatched. In germline, CDR1 is SGHTA, CDR2 FQGNSA. The CDR3 bases are TGTGCCAGCAGTCCCCGGCAGGGGGACAGCACGACTCAGCCCCAGCATTTT. Translating it yields CASSPRQGDSTTQPQHF.

The chain combines TRBV7-2 with TRBJ1-3, with unresolved D. The CDR3 sequence is 15 residues long. V lost 1 base and J 0 bases, leaving 7 bases between the germline ends. CDR1 and CDR2 (germline): SGHTA, FQGNSA. The CDR3 coding sequence is TGTGCCAGCAGCTTAGGGGCTCTCTCTGGAAACACCATATATTTT. Residues: CASSLGALSGNTIYF.

This chain links TRBV5-5 with TRBJ1-2; D may be TRBD1 (6 bases). The germline V gene has CDR1 SGHKS and CDR2 YYEKEE (reference sequence). CDR3 length: 15 amino acids. With 5 bases removed from V and 0 bases from J, the gap between germline ends came to 14 bases. In DNA form, the CDR3 reads TGTGCCAGCAGTTTGACCGGGACAACTAACTATGGCTACACCTTC. Translation: CASSLTGTTNYGYTF.

The chain joins TRBV25-1 to TRBJ1-6; no definite D call. Germline V lookup: CDR1 MGHDK, CDR2 SYGVNS. The length of the CDR3 is 16 residues. Trimming stripped 4 bases from V and 5 bases from J, with 15 bases between. CDR3 protein: CASSAFEGFNNSPLHF. The CDR3 DNA follows: TGTGCCAGCAGTGCCTTCGAGGGTTTCAATAATTCACCCCTCCACTTT.

This chain links TRBV24-1 with TRBJ1-2; perhaps TRBD1 as D (6 bases). The CDR3 loop spans 17 amino acids. Germline V lookup: CDR1 KGHDR, CDR2 SFDVKD. Trimming stripped 4 bases from V and 0 bases from J, with 17 bases between. The CDR3 region has the DNA TGTGCCACCAGTGACCCCTCCGCAGGGGACCCTAACTATGGCTACACCTTC. Protein sequence: CATSDPSAGDPNYGYTF.

This sequence joins TRBV2 and TRBJ2-1; 11 bases map to TRBD2. The germline V gene encodes CDR1 SNHLY and CDR2 FYNNEI. There are 16 residues in the CDR3. The V gene end was trimmed by 6 bases and the J gene end by 0 bases; junction bases not matched to a gene: 4. The CDR3 coding sequence is TGTGCCAGCAGAGATAGCGGGAGGGCCTCCTACAATGAGCAGTTCTTC. Translating it yields CASRDSGRASYNEQFF.